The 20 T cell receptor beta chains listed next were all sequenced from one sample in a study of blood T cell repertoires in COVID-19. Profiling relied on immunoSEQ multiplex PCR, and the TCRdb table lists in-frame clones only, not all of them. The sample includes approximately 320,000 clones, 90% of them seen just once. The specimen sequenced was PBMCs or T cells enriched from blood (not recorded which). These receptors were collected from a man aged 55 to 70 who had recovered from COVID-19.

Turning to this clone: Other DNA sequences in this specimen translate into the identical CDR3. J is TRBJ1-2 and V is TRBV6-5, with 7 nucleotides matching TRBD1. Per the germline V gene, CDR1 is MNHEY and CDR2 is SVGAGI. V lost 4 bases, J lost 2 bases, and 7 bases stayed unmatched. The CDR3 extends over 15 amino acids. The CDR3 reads CASSSSGTANYGYTF. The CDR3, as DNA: TGTGCCAGCAGTTCCTCGGGGACAGCAAACTATGGCTACACCTTC.

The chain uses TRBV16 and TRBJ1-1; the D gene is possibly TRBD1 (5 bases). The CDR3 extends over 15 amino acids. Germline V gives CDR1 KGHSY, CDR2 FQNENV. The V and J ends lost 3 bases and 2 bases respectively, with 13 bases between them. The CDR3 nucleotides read TGTGCCAGCAGCCACCACATAAGGGGCAACACTGAAGCTTTCTTT. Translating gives CASSHHIRGNTEAFF.

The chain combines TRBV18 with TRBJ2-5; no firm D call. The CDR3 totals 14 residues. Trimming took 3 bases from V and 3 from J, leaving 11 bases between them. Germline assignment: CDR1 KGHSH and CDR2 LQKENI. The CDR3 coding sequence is TGTGCCAGCTCACCCAAGACACAAGAAGAGACCCAGTACTTC. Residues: CASSPKTQEETQYF.

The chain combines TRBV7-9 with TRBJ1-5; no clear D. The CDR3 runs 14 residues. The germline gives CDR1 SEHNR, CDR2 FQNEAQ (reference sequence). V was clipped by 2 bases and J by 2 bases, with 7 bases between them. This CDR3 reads CASSLPGGNQPQHF. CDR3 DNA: TGTGCCAGCAGCTTACCCGGGGGCAATCAGCCCCAGCATTTT.

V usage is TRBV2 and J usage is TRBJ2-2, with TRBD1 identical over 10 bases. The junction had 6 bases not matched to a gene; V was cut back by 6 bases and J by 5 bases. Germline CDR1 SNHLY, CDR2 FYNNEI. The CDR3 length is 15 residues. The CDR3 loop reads CASSPDRGRTGELFF. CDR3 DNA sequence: TGTGCCAGCAGCCCAGACAGGGGGCGGACCGGGGAGCTGTTTTTT. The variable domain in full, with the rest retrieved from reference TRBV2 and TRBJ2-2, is EPEVTQTPSHQVTQMGQEVILRCVPISNHLYFYWYRQILGQKVEFLVSFYNNEISEKSEIFDDQFSVERPDGSNFTLKIRSTKLEDSAMYFCASSPDRGRTGELFFGEGSRLTVL.

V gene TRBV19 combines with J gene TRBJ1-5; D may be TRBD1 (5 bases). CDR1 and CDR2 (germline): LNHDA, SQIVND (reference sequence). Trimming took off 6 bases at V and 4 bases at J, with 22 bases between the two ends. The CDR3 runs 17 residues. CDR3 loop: CASRVGVVKAKNQPQHF. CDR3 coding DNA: TGTGCCAGTAGGGTAGGGGTTGTAAAAGCAAAGAATCAGCCCCAGCATTTT.

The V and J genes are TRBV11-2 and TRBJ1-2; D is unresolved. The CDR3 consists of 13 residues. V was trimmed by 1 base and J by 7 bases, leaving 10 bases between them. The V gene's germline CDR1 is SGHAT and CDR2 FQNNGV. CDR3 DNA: TGTGCCAGCAGCTTAGGCAGTCGGGGTGGCTACACCTTC. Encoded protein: CASSLGSRGGYTF. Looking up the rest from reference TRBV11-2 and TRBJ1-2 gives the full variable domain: EAGVAQSPRYKIIEKRQSVAFWCNPISGHATLYWYQQILGQGPKLLIQFQNNGVVDDSQLPKDRFSAERLKGVDSTLKIQPAKLEDSAVYLCASSLGSRGGYTFGSGTRLTVV.

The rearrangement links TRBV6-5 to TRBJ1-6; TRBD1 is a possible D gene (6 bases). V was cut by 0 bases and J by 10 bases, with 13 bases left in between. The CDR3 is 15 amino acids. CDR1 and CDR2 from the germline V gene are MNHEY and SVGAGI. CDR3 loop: CASSYSKQGRSPLHF. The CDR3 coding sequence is TGTGCCAGCAGTTACTCGAAACAGGGCCGATCACCCCTCCACTTT.

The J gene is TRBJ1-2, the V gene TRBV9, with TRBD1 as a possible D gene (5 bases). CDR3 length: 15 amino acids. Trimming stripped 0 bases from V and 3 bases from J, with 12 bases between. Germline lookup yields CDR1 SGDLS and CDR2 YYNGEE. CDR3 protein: CASSVVPDTDYGYTF. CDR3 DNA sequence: TGTGCCAGCAGCGTAGTTCCGGACACCGACTATGGCTACACCTTC.

CDR3 region: CASSRYGGATDTQYF. CDR3 bases: TGTGCCAGCAGTAGATATGGGGGGGCCACAGATACGCAGTATTTT. This chain joins TRBV9 and TRBJ2-3, with D tentatively TRBD2 (7 bases). V lost 5 bases and J lost 2, with 15 bases in between. Germline assignment: CDR1 SGDLS and CDR2 YYNGEE. The CDR3 spans 15 residues.

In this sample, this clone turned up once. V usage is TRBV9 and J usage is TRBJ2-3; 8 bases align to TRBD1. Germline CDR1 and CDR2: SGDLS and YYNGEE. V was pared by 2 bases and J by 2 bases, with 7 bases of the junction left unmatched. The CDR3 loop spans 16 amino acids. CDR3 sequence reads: CASSVGQDPHTDTQYF. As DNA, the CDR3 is TGTGCCAGCAGCGTGGGACAGGACCCCCACACAGATACGCAGTATTTT.

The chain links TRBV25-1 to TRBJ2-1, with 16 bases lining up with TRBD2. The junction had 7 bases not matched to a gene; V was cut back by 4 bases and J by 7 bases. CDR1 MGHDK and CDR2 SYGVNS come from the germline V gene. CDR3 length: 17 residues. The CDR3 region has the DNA TGTGCCAGCAGTGTTGGGACTAGCGGGAGGGTAAGGAATGAGCAGTTCTTC. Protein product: CASSVGTSGRVRNEQFF.

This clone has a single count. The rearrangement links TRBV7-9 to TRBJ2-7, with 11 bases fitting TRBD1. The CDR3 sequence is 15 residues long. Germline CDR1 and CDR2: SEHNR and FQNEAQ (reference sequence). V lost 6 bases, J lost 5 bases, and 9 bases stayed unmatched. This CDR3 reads CASRGPGQGVHEQYF. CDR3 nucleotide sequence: TGTGCCAGCAGAGGACCGGGACAGGGGGTACACGAGCAGTACTTC.

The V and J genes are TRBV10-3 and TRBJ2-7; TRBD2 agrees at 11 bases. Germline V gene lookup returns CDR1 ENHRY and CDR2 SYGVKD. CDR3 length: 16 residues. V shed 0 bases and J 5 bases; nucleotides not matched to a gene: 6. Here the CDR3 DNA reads TGTGCCATCAGTGAGTCTAGCGGGGGGGCTAGGCACGAGCAGTACTTC. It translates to CAISESSGGARHEQYF.

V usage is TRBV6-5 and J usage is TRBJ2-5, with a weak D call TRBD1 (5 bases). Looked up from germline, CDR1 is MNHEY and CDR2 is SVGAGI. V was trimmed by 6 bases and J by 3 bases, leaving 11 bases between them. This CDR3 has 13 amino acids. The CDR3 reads CASSKGRKETQYF. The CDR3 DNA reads TGTGCCAGCAGCAAGGGGCGGAAAGAGACCCAGTACTTC.

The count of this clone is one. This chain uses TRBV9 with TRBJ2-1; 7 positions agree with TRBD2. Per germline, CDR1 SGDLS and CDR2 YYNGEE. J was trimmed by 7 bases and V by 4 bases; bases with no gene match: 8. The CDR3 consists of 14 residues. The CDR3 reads CASSKAGRGNEQFF. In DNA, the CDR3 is TGTGCCAGCAGCAAAGCGGGGCGGGGGAATGAGCAGTTCTTC.

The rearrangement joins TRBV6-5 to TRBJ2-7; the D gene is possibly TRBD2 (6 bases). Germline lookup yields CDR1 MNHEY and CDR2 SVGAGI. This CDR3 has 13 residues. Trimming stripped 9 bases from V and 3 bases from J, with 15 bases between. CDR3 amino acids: CARKAGSRYEQYF. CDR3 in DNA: TGTGCCAGGAAGGCGGGGTCCCGCTACGAGCAGTACTTC.

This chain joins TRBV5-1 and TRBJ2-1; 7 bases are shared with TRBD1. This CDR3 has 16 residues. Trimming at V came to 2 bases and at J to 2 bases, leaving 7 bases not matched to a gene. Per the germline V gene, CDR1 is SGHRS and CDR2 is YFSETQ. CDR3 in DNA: TGCGCCAGCAGCTTTACAGGGGTCGGGGCCTACAATGAGCAGTTCTTC. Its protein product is CASSFTGVGAYNEQFF.

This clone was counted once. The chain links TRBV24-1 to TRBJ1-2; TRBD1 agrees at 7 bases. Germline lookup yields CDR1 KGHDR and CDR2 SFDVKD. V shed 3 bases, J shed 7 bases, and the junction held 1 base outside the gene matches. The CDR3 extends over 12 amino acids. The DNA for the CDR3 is TGTGCCACCAGTGATCGACAGGGTGGCTACACCTTC. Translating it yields CATSDRQGGYTF.

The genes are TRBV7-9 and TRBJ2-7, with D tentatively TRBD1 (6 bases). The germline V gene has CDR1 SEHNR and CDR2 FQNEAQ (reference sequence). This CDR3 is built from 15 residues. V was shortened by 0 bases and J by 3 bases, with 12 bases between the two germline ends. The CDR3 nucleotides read TGTGCCAGCAGCTTAGCCCAGGGGCGAATCTACGAGCAGTACTTC. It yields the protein CASSLAQGRIYEQYF. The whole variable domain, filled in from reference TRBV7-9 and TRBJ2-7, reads DTGVSQNPRHKITKRGQNVTFRCDPISEHNRLYWYRQTLGQGPEFLTYFQNEAQLEKSRLLSDRFSAERPKGSFSTLEIQRTEQGDSAMYLCASSLAQGRIYEQYFGPGTRLTVT.